The rows below give T cell receptor beta chains drawn from one sample of a study of CD8+CD57+ T cells in acquired aplastic anemia. TCRdb independently ran MiXCR on the reads; one entry per CDR3 protein. The repertoire consists of 95,000 to 120,000 distinct CDR3 sequences, with roughly 51% occurring once and the leading ten covering about a third. Sequenced material: sorted CD4+, CD8+, or CD8+CD57+ T cells (not recorded which) from PBMCs. The receptors were sampled from a human donor in good health, serving as a control. CDR3s include the opening cysteine and the closing phenylalanine or tryptophan. D genes are given only for firm matches.

>TRBJ2-2|NA|TRBV6-1
CAILGASNTGELFF
>TRBJ1-2|TRBD1|TRBV11-3
CASSLEGQGVYGYTF
>TRBJ2-5|NA|TRBV24-1
CATSDYPTGDDQETQYF
>TRBJ2-3|NA|TRBV19
CASNDGLVADTQYF
>TRBJ1-5|NA|TRBV7-2
CASSYQGGQPQHF
>TRBJ1-4|NA|TRBV5-1
CASSLDGDRNEKLFF
>TRBJ1-1|NA|TRBV27
CASSFSPGTEAFF
>TRBJ2-1|TRBD2|TRBV28
CASSFLGEGNEQFF
>TRBJ1-2|NA|TRBV2
CASSEDILGGYGYTF
>TRBJ2-7|NA|TRBV10-2
CASGGSSYEQYF